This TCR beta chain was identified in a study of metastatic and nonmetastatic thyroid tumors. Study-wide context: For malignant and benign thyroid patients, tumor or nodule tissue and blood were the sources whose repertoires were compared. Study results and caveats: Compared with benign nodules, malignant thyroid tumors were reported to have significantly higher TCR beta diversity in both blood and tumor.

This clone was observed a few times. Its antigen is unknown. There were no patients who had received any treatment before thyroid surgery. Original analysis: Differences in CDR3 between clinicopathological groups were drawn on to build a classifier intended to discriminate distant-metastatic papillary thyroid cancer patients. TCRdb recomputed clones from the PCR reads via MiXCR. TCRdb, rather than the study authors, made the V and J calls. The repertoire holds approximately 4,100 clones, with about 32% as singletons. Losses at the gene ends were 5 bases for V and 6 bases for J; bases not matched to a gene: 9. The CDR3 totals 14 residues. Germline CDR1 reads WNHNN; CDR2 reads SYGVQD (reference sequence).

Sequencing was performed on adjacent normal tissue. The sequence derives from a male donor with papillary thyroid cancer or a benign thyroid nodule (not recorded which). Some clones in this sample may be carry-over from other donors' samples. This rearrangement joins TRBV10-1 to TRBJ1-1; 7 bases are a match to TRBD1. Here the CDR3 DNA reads TGCGCCAGCAGTCTAGGGGACAGCGAGGCTGAAGCTTTCTTT. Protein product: CASSLGDSEAEAFF.